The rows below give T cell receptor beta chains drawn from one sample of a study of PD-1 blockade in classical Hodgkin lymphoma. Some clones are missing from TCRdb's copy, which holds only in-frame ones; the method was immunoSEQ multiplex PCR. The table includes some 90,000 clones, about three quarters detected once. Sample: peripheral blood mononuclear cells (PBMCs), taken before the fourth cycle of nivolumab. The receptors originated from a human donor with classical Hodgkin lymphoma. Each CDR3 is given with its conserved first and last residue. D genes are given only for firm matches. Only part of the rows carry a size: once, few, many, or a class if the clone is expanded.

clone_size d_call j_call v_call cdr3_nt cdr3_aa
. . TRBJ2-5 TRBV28 TGTGCCAGCAGTTCTCGGACTGGCGGGGAGACCCAGTACTTC CASSSRTGGETQYF
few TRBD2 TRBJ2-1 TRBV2 TGTGCCAGCACTAAGGGACTAGCGGGGGGAGGAGGGTACAATGAGCAGTTCTTC CASTKGLAGGGGYNEQFF
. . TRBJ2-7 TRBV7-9 TGTGCCAGCAGCTACAAGGTAGACGAGCAGTACTTC CASSYKVDEQYF
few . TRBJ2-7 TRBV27 TGTGCCAGCAGTCCGTCCCGGGGGGCTTTTACCTACGAGCAGTACTTC CASSPSRGAFTYEQYF
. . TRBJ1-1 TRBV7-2 TGTGCCAGCATACAAAACACAGGTAACACTGAAGCTTTCTTT CASIQNTGNTEAFF
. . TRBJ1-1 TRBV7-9 TGTGCCAGCAGCTTCGAGGTCCTAACTGAAGCTTTCTTT CASSFEVLTEAFF
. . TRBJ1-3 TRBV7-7 TGTGCCAGCAGCTTAGCGCCCGATTCAAACACCATATATTTT CASSLAPDSNTIYF
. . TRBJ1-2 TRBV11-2 TGTGCCAGCAGCTCTACAGGGAGAACTAATGGCTACACCTTC CASSSTGRTNGYTF
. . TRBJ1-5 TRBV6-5 TGTGCCAGCAGAAATCAGGGATACGATCAGCCCCAGCATTTT CASRNQGYDQPQHF
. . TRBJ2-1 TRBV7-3 TGTGCCAGCAGCACAAAGGGAGGTGTCAGACGACACAATGAGCAGTTCTTC CASSTKGGVRRHNEQFF
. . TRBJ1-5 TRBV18 TGTGCCAGCTCACCATCGAGTCAGCCCCAGCATTTT CASSPSSQPQHF
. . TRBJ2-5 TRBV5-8 TGTGCCAGCAGCTTTGGGGACAAGTACCAAGAGACCCAGTACTTC CASSFGDKYQETQYF
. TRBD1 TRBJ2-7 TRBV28 TGTGCCAGCACCCTACCCGGGACAGGGTCCTACGAGCAGTACTTC CASTLPGTGSYEQYF
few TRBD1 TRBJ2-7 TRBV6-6 TGTGCCAGCAGTTACTCGACACAGGGGGCGGGCGAGCAGTACTTC CASSYSTQGAGEQYF
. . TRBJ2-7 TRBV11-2 TGTGCCAGCAGGTATCTGCCTTCTAGCGAGCAGTACTTC CASRYLPSSEQYF
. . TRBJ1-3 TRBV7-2 TGTGCCAGCAGCTTAGGCGGGTCTGGAAACACCATATATTTT CASSLGGSGNTIYF
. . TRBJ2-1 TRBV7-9 TGTGCCAGCAGCTTAAGGGCTTCCTCCTACAATGAGCAGTTCTTC CASSLRASSYNEQFF
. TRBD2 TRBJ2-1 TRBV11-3 TGTGCCAGCAGCTGGACTAGCTCCAATGAGCAGTTCTTC CASSWTSSNEQFF
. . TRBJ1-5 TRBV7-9 TGTGCCAGCAGCTTAAGAGGCAATCAGCCCCAGCATTTT CASSLRGNQPQHF
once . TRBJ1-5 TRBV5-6 TGTGCCAGCAGCCCCAGCGGGGCCTCTTATCAGCCCCAGCATTTT CASSPSGASYQPQHF
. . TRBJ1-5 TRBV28 TGTGCCAGCAGTTTAAACGCAGCTCAGCCCCAGCATTTT CASSLNAAQPQHF
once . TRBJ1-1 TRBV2 TGTGCCAGCAGCGCAATTGGACGGTGGAACACTGAAGCTTTCTTT CASSAIGRWNTEAFF
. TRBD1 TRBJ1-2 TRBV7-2 TGTGCCAGCAGAAGGACAGGGGTAAATGGCTACACCTTC CASRRTGVNGYTF
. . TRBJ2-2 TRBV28 TGTGCCAGCGAGGAACTCGGGACCGGGGAGCTGTTTTTT CASEELGTGELFF
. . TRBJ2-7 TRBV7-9 TGTGCCAGCAGCCGTGGGGGGGCAGCGGGATCCTACGAGCAGTACTTC CASSRGGAAGSYEQYF
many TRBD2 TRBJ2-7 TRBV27 TGTGCCAGCTCCAAGATAGCGGGTAACTCCTACGAGCAGTACTTC CASSKIAGNSYEQYF
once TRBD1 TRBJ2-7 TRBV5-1 TGCGCCAGCAGGGGACAGACCTACGAGCAGTACTTC CASRGQTYEQYF
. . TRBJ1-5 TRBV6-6 TGTGCCAGCAGTGATCCCCCAGGGCCCCAGCATTTT CASSDPPGPQHF
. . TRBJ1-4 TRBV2 TGTGCCAGCAACCGGGATTTAGGGGAAAAACTGTTTTTT CASNRDLGEKLFF
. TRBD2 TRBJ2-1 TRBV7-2 TGTGCCAGCAGCTCACAACGGGGAGCGGGGCGGTACAATGAGCAGTTCTTC CASSSQRGAGRYNEQFF
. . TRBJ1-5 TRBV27 TGTGCCAGCAGCCCGCGGGGGCTGGCTCAGCCCCAGCATTTT CASSPRGLAQPQHF
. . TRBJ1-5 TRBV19 TGTGCCAGTACCAGGGAGGGTGACAATCAGCCCCAGCATTTT CASTREGDNQPQHF
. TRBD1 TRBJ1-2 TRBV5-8 TGTGCCAGCACGCTACCAGGGGGCGGTGGCTACACCTTC CASTLPGGGGYTF
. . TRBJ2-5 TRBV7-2 TGTGCCAGCAGCTTAGAACGGGAGTTCACCCAGTACTTC CASSLEREFTQYF
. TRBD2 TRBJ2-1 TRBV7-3 TGTGCCAGCAGCTTAACGGGCGGGAGGTTGAATGAGCAGTTCTTC CASSLTGGRLNEQFF
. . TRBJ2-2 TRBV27 TGTGCCAGCAGTTCGGGGACACATAACACCGGGGAGCTGTTTTTT CASSSGTHNTGELFF
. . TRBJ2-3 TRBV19 TGTGCCAGTAGTATACGAGATACGCAGTATTTT CASSIRDTQYF
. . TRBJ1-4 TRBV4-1 TGCGCCAGCAGCCAAGATAGCCAGGGTAGAGAAAAACTGTTTTTT CASSQDSQGREKLFF
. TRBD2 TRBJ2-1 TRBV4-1 TGCGCCACTCACGACGGGGGGGCTACCAGCTCCTACAATGAGCAGTTCTTC CATHDGGATSSYNEQFF
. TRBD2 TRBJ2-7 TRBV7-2 TGTGCCAGCAGGGCGGGGGGCGCTTACGAGCAGTACTTC CASRAGGAYEQYF
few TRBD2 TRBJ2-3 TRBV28 TGTGCCAGCAGTTCCCCGGGACTAGCGGGATTAGTACTAGGAGATACGCAGTATTTT CASSSPGLAGLVLGDTQYF
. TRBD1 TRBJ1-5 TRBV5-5 TGTGCCAGCAGCTTAGGACAGGGTTCCCGGAATCAGCCCCAGCATTTT CASSLGQGSRNQPQHF
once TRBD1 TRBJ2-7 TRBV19 TGTGCCAGTAGTCTCACAGGGGGCTCCTACGAGCAGTACTTC CASSLTGGSYEQYF
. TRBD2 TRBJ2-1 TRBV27 TGTGCCAGCAGTTTATACTCGACTAGCGGGAGGTCCTACAATGAGCAGTTCTTC CASSLYSTSGRSYNEQFF